This T cell receptor beta chain was obtained from a study of metastatic and nonmetastatic thyroid tumors. Study information: Malignant and benign thyroid patients had repertoires compared in peripheral blood and tumor or nodule tissue. Regarding the study as a whole: Reports indicated that malignant thyroid tumors showed significantly higher TCR beta diversity than benign nodules did, in blood and tumor.

CDR1 and CDR2 from the germline V gene are MNHEY and SMNVEV (reference sequence). Trimming removed 4 bases from V and 0 bases from J, with 3 bases in between. This CDR3 contains 13 residues. Sample share makes this clone large. Antigen specificity is unknown. No treatment of any kind had been given to any patient before thyroid surgery. Authors' methods: Researchers built a distant-metastasis classifier for papillary thyroid cancer that drew on CDR3 differences across clinicopathological groups. From the PCR reads, TCRdb re-called clones with MiXCR. The V and J calls here are based on TCRdb, not the publication. The table records some 4,100 clones, about 32% of them present only once.

The material sequenced was adjacent normal tissue. The V gene is TRBV27, the J gene TRBJ2-2, with D hard to call. The receptor comes from a male donor with papillary thyroid cancer or a benign thyroid nodule (not recorded which). Some clones in this sample may be carry-over from other donors' samples. The chain's CDR3 is CASSYPNTGELFF. The CDR3 DNA is TGTGCCAGCAGTTACCCGAACACCGGGGAGCTGTTTTTT.